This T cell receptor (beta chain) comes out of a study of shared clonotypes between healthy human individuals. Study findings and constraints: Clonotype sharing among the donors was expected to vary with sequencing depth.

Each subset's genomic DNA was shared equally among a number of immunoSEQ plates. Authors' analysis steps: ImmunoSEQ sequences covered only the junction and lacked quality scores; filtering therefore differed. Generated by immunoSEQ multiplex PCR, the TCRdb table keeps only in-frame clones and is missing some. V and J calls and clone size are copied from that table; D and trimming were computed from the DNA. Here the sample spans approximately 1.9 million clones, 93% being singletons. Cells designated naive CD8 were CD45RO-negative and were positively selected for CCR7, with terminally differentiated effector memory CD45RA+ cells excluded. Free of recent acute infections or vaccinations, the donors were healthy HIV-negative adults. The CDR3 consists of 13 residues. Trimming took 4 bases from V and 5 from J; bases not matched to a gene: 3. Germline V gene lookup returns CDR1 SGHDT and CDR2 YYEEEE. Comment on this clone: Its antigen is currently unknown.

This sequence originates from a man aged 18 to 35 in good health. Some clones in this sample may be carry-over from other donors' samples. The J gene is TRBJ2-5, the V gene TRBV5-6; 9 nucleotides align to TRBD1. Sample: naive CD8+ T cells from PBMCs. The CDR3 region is CASSTGGRETQYF. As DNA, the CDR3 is TGTGCCAGCAGCACAGGGGGCAGGGAGACCCAGTACTTC.